These T cell receptor beta chains were read from a single sample in a study of blood T cells in healthy people across ages. Via MiXCR, TCRdb re-called the 5' RACE reads, giving one row per CDR3 protein. Of over 600,000 distinct CDR3 sequences in the sample, 46% were seen once. Sample: blood. The receptors were sampled from a man of 80 years or more in good health. The CDR3 runs from the conserved cysteine through the conserved F or W. The D gene is left open where the match is weak. Some rows have no size entry. The others give once, few or many, or a class for an expanded clone.

j_call: TRBJ2-7; v_call: TRBV20-1; d_call: NA; clone_size: NA; cdr3_aa: CSASPGRNSYEQYF; cdr3_nt: TGCAGTGCTAGCCCAGGGCGAAATTCCTACGAGCAGTACTTC
j_call: TRBJ2-1; v_call: TRBV20-1; d_call: TRBD2; clone_size: few; cdr3_aa: CSATGLEFHEQFF; cdr3_nt: TGCAGTGCTACCGGACTAGAGTTCCATGAGCAGTTCTTC
j_call: TRBJ2-7; v_call: TRBV3-1; d_call: TRBD1; clone_size: many; cdr3_aa: CASSQFLERQGEQYF; cdr3_nt: TGTGCCAGCAGCCAATTTTTGGAACGACAGGGCGAGCAGTACTTC
j_call: TRBJ2-7; v_call: TRBV5-1; d_call: TRBD1; clone_size: once; cdr3_aa: CASSLGDRGSGARYEQYF; cdr3_nt: TGCGCCAGCAGCTTGGGGGACAGGGGGTCCGGAGCTAGATACGAGCAGTACTTC
j_call: TRBJ1-2; v_call: TRBV14; d_call: TRBD1; clone_size: NA; cdr3_aa: CASSPLGQGRDYGYTF; cdr3_nt: TGTGCCAGCAGCCCGCTCGGACAGGGAAGGGACTATGGCTACACCTTC
j_call: TRBJ1-6; v_call: TRBV2; d_call: NA; clone_size: NA; cdr3_aa: CASKKTGRSPLHF; cdr3_nt: TGTGCCAGCAAAAAAACAGGGCGGTCACCCCTCCACTTT
j_call: TRBJ2-7; v_call: TRBV9; d_call: TRBD2; clone_size: NA; cdr3_aa: CASSVGASGASYEQYF; cdr3_nt: TGTGCCAGCAGCGTAGGGGCTAGCGGGGCCTCCTACGAGCAGTACTTC
j_call: TRBJ2-5; v_call: TRBV7-3; d_call: TRBD2; clone_size: NA; cdr3_aa: CASSASLAVPAIETQYF; cdr3_nt: TGTGCCAGCAGTGCCTCCCTAGCGGTGCCAGCGATAGAGACCCAGTACTTC
j_call: TRBJ1-6; v_call: TRBV27; d_call: NA; clone_size: NA; cdr3_aa: CASKRQRDNSPLHF; cdr3_nt: TGTGCCAGCAAGAGGCAGAGAGATAATTCACCCCTCCACTTT
j_call: TRBJ2-1; v_call: TRBV5-1; d_call: NA; clone_size: NA; cdr3_aa: CASSPYLGGESNEQFF; cdr3_nt: TGCGCCAGCTCACCCTACCTCGGGGGCGAGAGTAATGAGCAGTTCTTC
j_call: TRBJ2-7; v_call: TRBV5-1; d_call: TRBD2; clone_size: few; cdr3_aa: CASSGVTSGSSEQYF; cdr3_nt: TGCGCCAGCAGCGGGGTGACTAGCGGGAGTAGCGAGCAGTACTTC
j_call: TRBJ2-3; v_call: TRBV15; d_call: NA; clone_size: NA; cdr3_aa: CATSRDRGEWGTDTQYF; cdr3_nt: TGTGCCACCAGCAGAGATCGGGGAGAGTGGGGCACAGATACGCAGTATTTT
j_call: TRBJ1-2; v_call: TRBV7-2; d_call: TRBD1; clone_size: NA; cdr3_aa: CASSLATGGSYGYTF; cdr3_nt: TGTGCCAGCAGCTTAGCGACAGGGGGCAGCTATGGCTACACCTTC
j_call: TRBJ2-3; v_call: TRBV10-3; d_call: NA; clone_size: NA; cdr3_aa: CAIRGDILAADTQYF; cdr3_nt: TGTGCCATCAGGGGGGACATTTTAGCGGCAGATACGCAGTATTTT
j_call: TRBJ2-4; v_call: TRBV12-3/TRBV12-4; d_call: NA; clone_size: many; cdr3_aa: CASSFGLARNIQYF; cdr3_nt: TGTGCCAGCAGTTTCGGACTCGCCCGAAACATTCAGTACTTC
j_call: TRBJ2-4; v_call: TRBV29-1; d_call: TRBD1; clone_size: NA; cdr3_aa: CSVMSQGVYIQYF; cdr3_nt: TGCAGCGTTATGAGCCAGGGGGTGTACATTCAGTACTTC
j_call: TRBJ2-5; v_call: TRBV21-1; d_call: NA; clone_size: NA; cdr3_aa: CASNKTGTGGLEETQYF; cdr3_nt: TGTGCCAGCAACAAGACTGGGACGGGGGGGCTTGAAGAGACCCAGTACTTC